The 15 T cell receptor beta chains presented below share a single source sample, sequenced in a study of Ad26.COV2.S vaccination and SARS-CoV-2 variants. Repertoires were generated with immunoSEQ multiplex PCR, while TCRdb's copy carries only in-frame clones and drops some. The sample carries about 500,000 clones, roughly nine tenths recorded once. Treatment reported: 19 received Ad26.COV2.S at low or high dose, single or two shots; roughly five received placebo; per-sample allocation not given. The samples date from day 63 after the first vaccine or placebo injection. The source material was peripheral blood, sampled in a trial of Ad26.COV2.S vaccine versus placebo. These receptors all stem from a person between 18 and 65 years old who received the Ad26.COV2.S COVID-19 vaccine or a placebo.

In DNA, the CDR3 is TGCGCCAGCAGCTTTCGACAGGATTTTGGCGTCTATGAGCAGTTCTTC. It yields the protein CASSFRQDFGVYEQFF. The chain combines TRBV5-1 with TRBJ2-1; tentative D call: TRBD1 (6 bases). The CDR3 consists of 16 residues. Germline CDR1 and CDR2: SGHRS and YFSETQ. Trimming cost V 2 bases and J 8 bases, with 20 bases left between them. The whole variable domain, filled in from reference TRBV5-1 and TRBJ2-1, reads KAGVTQTPRYLIKTRGQQVTLSCSPISGHRSVSWYQQTPGQGLQFLFEYFSETQRNKGNFPGRFSGRQFSNSRSEMNVSTLELGDSALYLCASSFRQDFGVYEQFFGPGTRLTVL.

The chain uses TRBV6-5 and TRBJ2-2, with 10 bases fitting TRBD1. V shed 6 bases, J shed 2 bases, and the junction held 3 bases outside the gene matches. From germline, CDR1 is MNHEY and CDR2 SVGAGI. This CDR3 region has 15 residues. CDR3 DNA sequence: TGTGCCAGCAGATGGGACAGGGGAAACACCGGGGAGCTGTTTTTT. Translated: CASRWDRGNTGELFF.

The chain joins TRBV9 to TRBJ2-7, with 12 bases aligning to TRBD1. Germline V gene lookup returns CDR1 SGDLS and CDR2 YYNGEE. The CDR3 runs 15 residues. J was trimmed by 3 bases and V by 4 bases; bases with no gene match: 5. The CDR3: CASSPGQGAYYEQYF. Written as DNA, the CDR3 is TGTGCCAGCAGCCCGGGACAGGGGGCCTACTACGAGCAGTACTTC.

The V and J genes are TRBV7-7 and TRBJ2-3, with 9 bases identical to TRBD1. V trimming: 7 bases; J trimming: 3 bases; junction bases outside the gene matches: 8. The CDR3 loop spans 15 amino acids. Germline assignment: CDR1 SSHAT and CDR2 FNYEAQ (reference sequence). This CDR3 is CASTTGTGITDTQYF. The CDR3 nucleotides read TGTGCCAGCACCACCGGGACAGGGATTACAGATACGCAGTATTTT. Based on the CDR3 plus reference TRBV7-7 and TRBJ2-3, the full variable domain is GAGVSQSPRYKVTKRGQDVTLRCDPISSHATLYWYQQALGQGPEFLTYFNYEAQPDKSGLPSDRFSAERPEGSISTLTIQRTEQRDSAMYRCASTTGTGITDTQYFGPGTRLTVL.

The table lists this clone with a count of one. V is TRBV6-5 and J is TRBJ1-1, with D possibly matching TRBD1 (5 bases). Per germline, CDR1 MNHEY and CDR2 SVGAGI. The CDR3 runs 13 residues. The germline V and J ends were trimmed by 6 bases and 4 bases, with 12 bases remaining between them. Here the CDR3 reads CASRLGVGTEAFF. The CDR3 region has the DNA TGTGCCAGCAGGCTGGGGGTGGGCACTGAAGCTTTCTTT.

The chain recombines TRBV7-8 with TRBJ1-2; 12 bases agree with TRBD1. After removal of 6 bases from V and 4 bases from J, the junction contained 6 bases not matched to a gene. CDR1 is SGHVS, CDR2 FQNEAQ, per germline. The CDR3 covers 15 residues. This chain's CDR3 is CASSRGQGATYGYTF. The CDR3 coding sequence is TGTGCCAGCAGTCGGGGACAGGGGGCAACCTATGGCTACACCTTC.

The chain carries TRBV27 and TRBJ1-2, with TRBD1 as a possible D gene (5 bases). The CDR3 totals 15 residues. V was pared by 4 bases and J by 6 bases, with 18 bases between. Per the germline V gene, CDR1 is MNHEY and CDR2 is SMNVEV (reference sequence). The CDR3 region has the DNA TGTGCCAGCAGTTCATCAGGAGGGGCGCGGGATGGCTACACCTTC. It yields the protein CASSSSGGARDGYTF.

The rearrangement uses TRBV6-5 and TRBJ2-7; D may be TRBD1 (7 bases). Germline CDR1 is MNHEY and CDR2 is SVGAGI. The CDR3 loop spans 16 amino acids. The V and J ends lost 4 bases and 4 bases respectively, with 20 bases between them. In DNA, the CDR3 is TGTGCCAGCAGTTCCCTCACCCAGGGGGGCGGTTACGAGCAGTACTTC. This codes for CASSSLTQGGGYEQYF.

This clone was detected only once. The chain has TRBV13 and TRBJ1-4, with no clear D. Per germline, CDR1 PRHDT and CDR2 FYEKMQ (reference sequence). The germline V and J ends were trimmed by 2 bases and 3 bases, with 7 bases remaining between them. The CDR3 contains 14 residues. The CDR3: CASSLTLSNEKLFF. In DNA, the CDR3 is TGTGCCAGCAGCTTAACCCTCTCTAATGAAAAACTGTTTTTT.

The chain uses TRBV27 and TRBJ1-6, with D uncertain. Germline values: CDR1 MNHEY, CDR2 SMNVEV (reference sequence). CDR3 length: 14 amino acids. Trimming shortened V by 6 bases and J by 7 bases, and 13 bases separated the two germline ends. The CDR3 coding sequence is TGTGCCAGCAGGGACGAATCAAGGAATTCACCCCTCCACTTT. Encoded protein: CASRDESRNSPLHF.

The gene calls are TRBV6-4 and TRBJ1-6, with a weak D call TRBD1 (5 bases). CDR3 length: 13 residues. V was trimmed by 4 bases and J by 7 bases, leaving 8 bases between them. Germline V gene lookup returns CDR1 MRHNA and CDR2 SNTAGT. The CDR3 coding sequence is TGTGCCAGCAGTGCAGGGCAGAATTCACCCCTCCACTTT. This sequence encodes CASSAGQNSPLHF.

A few counts support this clone. The chain employs TRBV5-4 and TRBJ1-3; D call uncertain. This CDR3 spans 14 amino acids. Deletions cut 2 bases from V and 1 base from J, with 7 bases between. Germline V gene sequence: CDR1 SGHNT, CDR2 YYREEE (reference sequence). This CDR3 reads CASSFAGSGNTIYF. For the CDR3, the DNA is TGTGCCAGCAGCTTCGCTGGGTCTGGAAACACCATATATTTT.

V gene TRBV6-5 combines with J gene TRBJ1-2; D call uncertain. The CDR3 spans 14 residues. Germline V gene sequence: CDR1 MNHEY, CDR2 SVGAGI. Trimming took off 0 bases at V and 1 base at J, with 6 bases between the two ends. The CDR3 region has the DNA TGTGCCAGCAGTTACTCGGTAGATAACTATGGCTACACCTTC. It specifies CASSYSVDNYGYTF.

This clone was seen only once. The chain carries TRBV20-1 and TRBJ1-2; D may be TRBD1 (5 bases). V gave up 4 bases and J gave up 5 bases, with 8 bases separating them. The CDR3 spans 11 residues. Germline lookup yields CDR1 DFQATT and CDR2 SNEGSKA (reference sequence). The CDR3 sequence is CSAITGYGYTF. The DNA of the CDR3 is TGCAGTGCTATAACAGGTTATGGCTACACCTTC.

This clone was seen once. The CDR3 sequence: CAISSRTGSDQPQHF. CDR3 DNA: TGTGCCATCAGCTCCCGGACAGGGTCGGATCAGCCCCAGCATTTT. This chain joins TRBV10-3 and TRBJ1-5; TRBD1 agrees at 8 bases. CDR3 length: 15 amino acids. CDR1 and CDR2 from the germline V gene are ENHRY and SYGVKD. V lost 6 bases and J lost 5; bases outside the gene matches: 9.